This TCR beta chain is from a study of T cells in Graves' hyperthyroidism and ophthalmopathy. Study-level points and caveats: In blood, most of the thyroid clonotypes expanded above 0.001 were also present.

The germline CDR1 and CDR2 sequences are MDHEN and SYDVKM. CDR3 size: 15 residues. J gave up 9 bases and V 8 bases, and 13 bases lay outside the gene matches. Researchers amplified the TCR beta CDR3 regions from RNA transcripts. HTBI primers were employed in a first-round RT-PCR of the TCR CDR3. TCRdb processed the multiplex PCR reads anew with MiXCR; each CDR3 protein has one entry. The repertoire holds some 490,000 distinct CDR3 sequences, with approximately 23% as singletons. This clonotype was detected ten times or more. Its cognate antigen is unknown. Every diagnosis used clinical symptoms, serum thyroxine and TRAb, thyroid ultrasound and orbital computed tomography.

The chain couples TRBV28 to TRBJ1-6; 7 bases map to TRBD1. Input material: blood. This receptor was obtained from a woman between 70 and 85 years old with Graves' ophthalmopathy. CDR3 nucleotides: TGTGCCAGCTACACCCAGGGGGAGATAAGTTCACCCCTCCACTTT. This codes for CASYTQGEISSPLHF.